This passage covers 26 T cell receptor beta chains from one sample sequenced in a study of T cells after yellow fever vaccination. TCRdb called the 5' RACE reads again in MiXCR, with one record for every CDR3 protein. The table lists about 300,000 distinct CDR3 sequences, 3.5% to 4.5% of them singletons. Sample: PBMCs, taken 5 days after the yellow fever booster vaccination. These receptors were collected from a man younger than 35 who received the YFV17D yellow fever vaccine.

This sequence joins TRBV19 and TRBJ1-5; D is uncertain. Trimming cost V 6 bases and J 5 bases, with 14 bases left between them. The CDR3 covers 14 residues. Per the germline V gene, CDR1 is LNHDA and CDR2 is SQIVND (reference sequence). The CDR3 loop reads CASRTQAQHQPQHF. The CDR3, as DNA: TGTGCCAGTAGGACGCAGGCGCAGCATCAGCCCCAGCATTTT.

This clonotype has at least ten counts. The chain recombines TRBV9 with TRBJ2-1, with no clear D. Germline lookup yields CDR1 SGDLS and CDR2 YYNGEE. V lost 4 bases, J lost 2 bases, and 13 bases lay in between. The CDR3 is 15 residues long. The CDR3 sequence: CASSIDGLPYNEQFF. The CDR3 DNA reads as TGTGCCAGCAGCATAGACGGCCTTCCCTACAATGAGCAGTTCTTC.

This clonotype was detected many times. This chain joins TRBV6-2 or TRBV6-3 and TRBJ2-1; D not resolved. Germline CDR1 is MNHEY and CDR2 is SVGEGT. CDR3 length: 15 residues. The V end lost 0 bases, the J end lost 5 bases, and 11 bases lay between the germline ends. The CDR3 is CASSYSATEDNEQFF. DNA of the CDR3: TGTGCCAGCAGTTACTCCGCGACTGAAGACAATGAGCAGTTCTTC.

At least ten counts were recorded for this clonotype. The chain has TRBV20-1 and TRBJ1-6; D remains ambiguous. The CDR3 has 17 residues. Germline V gene data show CDR1 as DFQATT and CDR2 as SNEGSKA (reference sequence). V shed 1 base and J shed 0 bases, with 13 bases lying between them. The CDR3 spells CSARGGVGSSYNSPLHF. CDR3 coding DNA: TGCAGTGCTAGAGGTGGTGTTGGGAGCTCCTATAATTCACCCCTCCACTTT.

Remarks on this clonotype: Germline is not matched at one junction end, which may reflect a read error. This chain uses TRBV7-9 with TRBJ1-1; 7 nucleotides agree with TRBD1. The CDR3 covers 14 residues. The germline V gene has CDR1 SEHNR and CDR2 FQNEAQ (reference sequence). CDR3 residues: CARIQGVMNSEAFF. CDR3 nucleotide sequence: TGTGCCAGGATCCAGGGGGTTATGAACAGTGAAGCTTTCTTT.

This sequence joins TRBV5-1 and TRBJ2-5; 9 bases map to TRBD2. The V segment lost 4 bases and the J segment 3 bases; nucleotides outside the gene matches: 7. There are 15 residues in the CDR3. Germline assignment: CDR1 SGHRS and CDR2 YFSETQ. CDR3 protein: CASSLGTSLKETQYF. In DNA form, the CDR3 reads TGCGCCAGCAGCCTAGGGACTAGCTTAAAAGAGACCCAGTACTTC.

This rearrangement joins TRBV4-1 to TRBJ1-5, with 7 bases that match TRBD1. Losses at the gene ends were 3 bases for V and 3 bases for J; bases not matched to a gene: 11. The germline CDR1 and CDR2 sequences are MGHRA and YSYEKL. This CDR3 spans 17 amino acids. CDR3 nucleotides: TGCGCCAGCAGCCACCGACAGGGTATGGGAGACAATCAGCCCCAGCATTTT. Translated: CASSHRQGMGDNQPQHF.

This clonotype was seen only a few times. The J gene is TRBJ2-7, the V gene TRBV10-3, with D possibly called TRBD1 or TRBD2 (6 bases each). From germline, CDR1 is ENHRY and CDR2 SYGVKD. The germline V and J ends were trimmed by 0 bases and 9 bases, with 15 bases remaining between them. There are 14 residues in the CDR3. The CDR3 DNA reads TGTGCCATCAGTGAGTCGAGGACAGCCGGGGGGCAGTACGTC. Translated: CAISESRTAGGQYV.

This clonotype was detected a few times. V is TRBV11-2 and J is TRBJ2-7, with 11 bases matching TRBD1. V was pared by 5 bases and J by 3 bases, with 6 bases of the junction left unmatched. Germline V CDR1 and CDR2: SGHAT, FQNNGV. The CDR3 runs 15 residues. The CDR3 DNA reads as TGTGCCAGCAGCGGAAGGACAGGGGGCTTCTACGAGCAGTACTTC. It yields the protein CASSGRTGGFYEQYF.

This clonotype appeared many times. The chain has TRBV20-1 and TRBJ2-1; D is unclear. Germline CDR1 is DFQATT and CDR2 is SNEGSKA (reference sequence). The CDR3 length is 15 residues. V lost 0 bases and J lost 7, with 16 bases in between. The chain's CDR3 is CSARDRHGIWNEQFF. The CDR3 coding sequence is TGCAGTGCTAGAGACAGGCACGGTATTTGGAATGAGCAGTTCTTC.

V gene TRBV10-3 combines with J gene TRBJ1-2; possible D gene TRBD1, 6 bases. Germline CDR1 and CDR2: ENHRY and SYGVKD. The length of the CDR3 is 14 residues. V was trimmed by 2 bases and J by 0 bases, leaving 7 bases between them. CDR3 loop: CAISETGPNYGYTF. DNA for the CDR3: TGTGCCATCAGTGAGACAGGGCCTAACTATGGCTACACCTTC.

The gene calls are TRBV15 and TRBJ1-2, with D perhaps TRBD1 (5 bases). CDR1 and CDR2 (germline): LNHNV, YYDKDF (reference sequence). The CDR3 sequence is 12 residues long. V lost 3 bases and J lost 8, with 10 bases in between. DNA of the CDR3: TGTGCCACCAGCAGTCAGGGAGGCGGCTACACCTTC. The encoded protein is CATSSQGGGYTF.

Ten or more counts support this clonotype. The genes are TRBV3-1 and TRBJ1-2; D is possibly TRBD1 (5 bases). The CDR3 is 12 amino acids. Deletions cut 2 bases from V and 7 bases from J, with 8 bases between. CDR1 LGHDT and CDR2 YNNKEL come from the germline V gene (reference sequence). CDR3 amino acids: CASSQRGGGYTF. The CDR3 nucleotides read TGTGCCAGCAGCCAACGGGGGGGTGGCTACACCTTC. The variable domain in full, with the rest retrieved from reference TRBV3-1 and TRBJ1-2, is DTAVSQTPKYLVTQMGNDKSIKCEQNLGHDTMYWYKQDSKKFLKIMFSYNNKELIINETVPNRFSPKSPDKAHLNLHINSLELGDSAVYFCASSQRGGGYTFGSGTRLTVV.

This clonotype was picked up many times. The gene calls are TRBV7-2 and TRBJ2-3; tentative D call: TRBD2 (5 bases). V lost 5 bases, J lost 1 base, and 10 bases lay in between. This CDR3 spans 14 amino acids. Germline V gene sequence: CDR1 SGHTA, CDR2 FQGNSA. CDR3 residues: CASSEDSRTDTQYF. CDR3 nucleotides: TGTGCCAGCAGCGAGGACTCCCGCACAGATACGCAGTATTTT.

This clonotype was seen ten or more times. This chain connects TRBV29-1 to TRBJ1-1; weak D call: TRBD1 (5 bases). Germline CDR1 is SQVTM and CDR2 is ANQGSEA. V lost 7 bases and J 11 bases, leaving 14 bases between the germline ends. This CDR3 is built from 10 residues. The CDR3 coding sequence is TGCAGCGGGGGAGAGGGGAACGCTTTCTTT. It translates to CSGGEGNAFF.

This clonotype appeared many times. The chain is built from TRBV18 and TRBJ2-3; D gene uncertain. The CDR3 has 14 residues. Germline V CDR1 and CDR2: KGHSH, LQKENI. V lost 0 bases to trimming and J lost 1 base, with 5 bases between them. The CDR3 loop reads CASSPPAGTDTQYF. The CDR3 DNA reads as TGTGCCAGCTCACCACCAGCTGGCACAGATACGCAGTATTTT.

Many counts were recorded for this clonotype. The chain has TRBV7-2 and TRBJ2-3; no reliable D call. This CDR3 has 13 amino acids. Germline values: CDR1 SGHTA, CDR2 FQGNSA. V was clipped by 5 bases and J by 0 bases, with 6 bases between them. As DNA, the CDR3 is TGTGCCAGCAGCCCCTATAGCACAGATACGCAGTATTTT. Translating it yields CASSPYSTDTQYF.

The rearrangement joins TRBV7-6 to TRBJ1-1; D not resolved. V was cut by 3 bases and J by 8 bases, with 10 bases left in between. The CDR3 is 12 residues long. The germline V gene has CDR1 SGHVS and CDR2 FNYEAQ. The CDR3 protein is CASSFNLAEAFF. CDR3 coding DNA: TGTGCCAGCAGCTTCAATTTAGCCGAAGCTTTCTTT.

This clonotype occurred many times. The V gene is TRBV9, the J gene TRBJ1-2; D remains ambiguous. The germline CDR1 and CDR2 sequences are SGDLS and YYNGEE. The CDR3 extends over 13 amino acids. The ends were cut back, 6 bases at V and 5 bases at J, with 14 bases in the middle. The CDR3 DNA sequence: TGTGCCAGCACCCGAGGACCGCTTTATGGCTACACCTTC. It codes for CASTRGPLYGYTF.

This clonotype has at least ten counts. The V call is TRBV6-2 or TRBV6-3, the J call TRBJ2-1, with 11 positions matching TRBD2. V trimming: 5 bases; J trimming: 5 bases; junction bases outside the gene matches: 8. Per the germline V gene, CDR1 is MNHEY and CDR2 is SVGEGT. The CDR3 spans 16 residues. The CDR3 sequence: CASSRQTSGGNNEQFF. DNA for the CDR3: TGTGCCAGCAGTCGACAAACTAGCGGGGGAAACAATGAGCAGTTCTTC.

This clonotype has only a few counts. The J gene is TRBJ2-7, the V gene TRBV5-1, with 12 bases aligning to TRBD1. J lost 7 bases, V lost 0 bases, and 5 bases had no gene match. Germline-derived CDR1 and CDR2 are SGHRS and YFSETQ. This CDR3 has 15 residues. The CDR3 protein is CASSLAGTGGEEQYV. DNA of the CDR3: TGCGCCAGCAGCTTGGCCGGGACAGGGGGCGAAGAGCAGTACGTC.

Ten or more counts support this clonotype. J is TRBJ1-4 and V is TRBV4-3, with a weak D call TRBD1 (6 bases). The CDR3 has 19 residues. The V end was cut by 0 bases, the J end by 0 bases, with 17 bases between. CDR1 and CDR2 (germline): LGHNA, YSLEER. This CDR3 reads CASSQDSMGGLATNEKLFF. The CDR3 bases are TGCGCCAGCAGCCAAGATAGTATGGGGGGCCTTGCAACTAATGAAAAACTGTTTTTT.

This rearrangement joins TRBV6-5 to TRBJ1-2; the D gene is possibly TRBD1 (6 bases). V gave up 6 bases and J gave up 2 bases, with 13 bases separating them. The CDR3 has 14 amino acids. Germline V gene lookup returns CDR1 MNHEY and CDR2 SVGAGI. Written as DNA, the CDR3 is TGTGCCAGCAGACCGGGACAAAAGAACTATGGCTACACCTTC. This codes for CASRPGQKNYGYTF.

This clonotype has a handful of counts. The chain employs TRBV2 and TRBJ2-1, with TRBD1 identical over 7 bases. The ends lost 6 bases at V and 0 bases at J; junction bases unmatched: 5. The CDR3 is 15 residues long. The V gene's germline CDR1 is SNHLY and CDR2 FYNNEI. The CDR3 region is CASRGTESSYNEQFF. CDR3 nucleotides: TGTGCCAGCAGGGGGACAGAGAGCTCCTACAATGAGCAGTTCTTC.

This clonotype has a handful of counts. The chain uses TRBV28 and TRBJ2-3; tentatively, D is TRBD2 (5 bases). This CDR3 has 15 amino acids. Germline assignment: CDR1 MDHEN and CDR2 SYDVKM. Trimming stripped 3 bases from V and 4 bases from J, with 14 bases between. CDR3 nucleotide sequence: TGTGCCAGCAGTTTCGCACGGTCCGGGGCAGATACGCAGTATTTT. Amino acid sequence: CASSFARSGADTQYF.

This clonotype appeared a few times. This chain uses TRBV5-1 with TRBJ2-7; 8 bases map to TRBD1. This CDR3 has 13 residues. V was pared by 7 bases and J by 4 bases, with 7 bases of the junction left unmatched. CDR1 and CDR2 (germline): SGHRS, YFSETQ. The CDR3 nucleotides read TGCGCCAGCCGAGGAACAGGGGGATACGAGCAGTACTTC. Encoded protein: CASRGTGGYEQYF.